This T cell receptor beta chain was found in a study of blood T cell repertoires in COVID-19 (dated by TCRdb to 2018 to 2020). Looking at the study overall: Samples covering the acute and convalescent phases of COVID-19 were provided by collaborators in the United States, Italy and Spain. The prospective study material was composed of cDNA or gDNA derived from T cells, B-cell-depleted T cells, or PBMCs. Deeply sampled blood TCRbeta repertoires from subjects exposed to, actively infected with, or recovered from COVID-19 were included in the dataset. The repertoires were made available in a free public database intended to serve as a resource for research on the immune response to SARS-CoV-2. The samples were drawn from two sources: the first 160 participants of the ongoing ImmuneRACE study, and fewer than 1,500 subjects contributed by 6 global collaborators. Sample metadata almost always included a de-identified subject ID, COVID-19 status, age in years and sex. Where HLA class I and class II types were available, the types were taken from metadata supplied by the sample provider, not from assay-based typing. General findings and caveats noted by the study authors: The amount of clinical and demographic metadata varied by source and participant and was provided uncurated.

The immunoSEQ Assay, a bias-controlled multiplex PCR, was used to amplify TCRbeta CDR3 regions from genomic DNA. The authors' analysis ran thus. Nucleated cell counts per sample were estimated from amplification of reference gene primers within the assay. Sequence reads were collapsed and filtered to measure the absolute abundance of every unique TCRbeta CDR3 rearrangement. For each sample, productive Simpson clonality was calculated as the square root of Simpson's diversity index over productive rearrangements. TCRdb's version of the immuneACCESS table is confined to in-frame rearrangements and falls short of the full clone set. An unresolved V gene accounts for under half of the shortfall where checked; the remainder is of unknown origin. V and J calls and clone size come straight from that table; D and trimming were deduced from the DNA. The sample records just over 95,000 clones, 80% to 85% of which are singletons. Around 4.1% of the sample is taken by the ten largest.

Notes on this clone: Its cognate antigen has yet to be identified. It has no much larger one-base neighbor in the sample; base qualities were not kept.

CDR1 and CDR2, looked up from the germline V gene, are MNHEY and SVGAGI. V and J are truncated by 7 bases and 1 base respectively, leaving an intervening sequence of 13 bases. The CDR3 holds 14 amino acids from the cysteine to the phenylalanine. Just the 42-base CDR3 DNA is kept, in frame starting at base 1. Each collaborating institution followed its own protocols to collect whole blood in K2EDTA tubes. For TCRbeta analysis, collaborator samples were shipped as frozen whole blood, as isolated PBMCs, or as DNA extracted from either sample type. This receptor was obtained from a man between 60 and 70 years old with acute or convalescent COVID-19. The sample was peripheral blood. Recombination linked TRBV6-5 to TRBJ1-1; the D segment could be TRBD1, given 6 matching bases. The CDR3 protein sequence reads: CASIPQGWNTEAFF. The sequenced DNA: TGTGCCAGCATTCCACAGGGTTGGAACACTGAAGCTTTCTTT.